The text below deals with one T cell receptor beta chain. The entry originates in a study of shared clonotypes between healthy human individuals. Study as a whole: CD4 naive cells filled three plates per donor, CD4 memory three, CD8 naive two and CD8 memory one.

CDR3 size: 16 residues. V was pared by 6 bases and J by 4 bases, with 9 bases of the junction left unmatched. The V gene's germline CDR1 is MNHNY and CDR2 SVGAGI (reference sequence). Cells designated naive CD8 were CD45RO-negative and were positively selected for CCR7, with terminally differentiated effector memory CD45RA+ cells excluded. DNA at 200 ng, about 30,000 T cell genomes, went into sorted-subset replicate PCRs. Generated by immunoSEQ multiplex PCR, the TCRdb table keeps only in-frame clones and is missing some. The sample records 2 million or so clones, around 96% being singletons. The sample taken for sequencing was naive CD8+ T cells sorted from blood. The origin of this receptor is a man aged 18 to 29 in good health. The chain couples TRBV6-6 to TRBJ2-1; 10 bases line up with TRBD2. Here the CDR3 DNA reads TGTGCCAGCAGCCCCGGACTAGCGGACGCTTACAATGAGCAGTTCTTC. As protein: CASSPGLADAYNEQFF.